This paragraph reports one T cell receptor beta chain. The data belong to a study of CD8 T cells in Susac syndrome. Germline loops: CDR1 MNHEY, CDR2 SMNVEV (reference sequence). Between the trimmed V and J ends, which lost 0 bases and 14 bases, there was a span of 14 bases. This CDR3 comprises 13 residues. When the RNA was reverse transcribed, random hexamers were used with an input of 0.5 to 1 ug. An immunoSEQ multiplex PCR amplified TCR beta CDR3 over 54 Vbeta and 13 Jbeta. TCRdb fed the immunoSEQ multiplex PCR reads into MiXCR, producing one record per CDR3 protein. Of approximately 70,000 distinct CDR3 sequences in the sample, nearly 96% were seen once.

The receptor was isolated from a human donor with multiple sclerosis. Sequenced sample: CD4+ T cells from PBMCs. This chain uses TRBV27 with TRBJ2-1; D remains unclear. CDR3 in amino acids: CASSLSFPPVEFF. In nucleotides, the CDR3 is TGTGCCAGCAGTTTATCGTTCCCTCCAGTAGAGTTCTTC.